Listed below are T cell receptor beta chains from one sample, sequenced in a study of T cell responses to AZD1222 COVID-19 vaccine. TCRdb keeps only in-frame clones here, not all; method: immunoSEQ multiplex PCR. The table includes over 150,000 clones, roughly 87% detected once. This specimen was peripheral blood, taken on day 0 of AZD1222 vaccination. The receptors were sampled from an adult in good health. CDR3s include the opening cysteine and the closing phenylalanine or tryptophan. Fields, in order: J gene, D gene, clone size, V gene, CDR3 protein, CDR3 DNA. A D gene is named only where the DNA matches it firmly. Expanded clones are given a class, and other clones once, few, many or no size at all.

TRBJ2-1	NA	NA	TRBV7-3	CASSWAGNSYNEQFF	TGTGCCAGCAGCTGGGCGGGGAACTCCTACAATGAGCAGTTCTTC
TRBJ1-1	NA	NA	TRBV29-1	CSVDDRRNTEAFF	TGCAGCGTTGATGACAGAAGGAACACTGAAGCTTTCTTT
TRBJ1-3	NA	few	TRBV15	CATSRDRAARSGNTIYF	TGTGCCACCAGCAGAGATCGCGCGGCCAGGAGCGGAAACACCATATATTTT
TRBJ1-1	NA	NA	TRBV5-1	CASSWGRENTEAFF	TGCGCCAGCAGCTGGGGGCGGGAGAACACTGAAGCTTTCTTT
TRBJ2-5	NA	NA	TRBV7-2	CASSPSLIQETQYF	TGTGCCAGCAGCCCGAGTCTAATCCAAGAGACCCAGTACTTC
TRBJ2-2	TRBD2	NA	TRBV2	CASTMTSRNTGELFF	TGTGCCAGCACCATGACTAGCAGGAACACCGGGGAGCTGTTTTTT
TRBJ2-3	NA	NA	TRBV11-1	CASSLGQASTDTQYF	TGTGCCAGCAGCTTAGGACAGGCTAGCACAGATACGCAGTATTTT
TRBJ2-7	NA	NA	TRBV5-1	CASSLVARYEQYF	TGCGCCAGCAGCTTGGTCGCTAGGTACGAGCAGTACTTC
TRBJ1-2	NA	NA	TRBV20-1	CSASVRGYTF	TGCAGTGCTAGCGTTCGTGGCTACACCTTC
TRBJ2-3	TRBD2	NA	TRBV28	CASRPTSGRTDTQYF	TGTGCCAGCAGACCCACTAGCGGGAGAACAGATACGCAGTATTTT
TRBJ2-1	TRBD2	NA	TRBV9	CASSVAPGGIDNEQFF	TGTGCCAGCAGCGTCGCCCCGGGAGGAATCGACAATGAGCAGTTCTTC
TRBJ1-2	TRBD1	NA	TRBV5-4	CASRPGGERYGYTF	TGTGCCAGCAGACCAGGGGGCGAGAGGTATGGCTACACCTTC
TRBJ2-1	NA	NA	TRBV11-3	CASSLANEQFF	TGTGCCAGCAGCTTAGCCAATGAGCAGTTCTTC
TRBJ2-3	TRBD2	NA	TRBV19	CASRGLAGPLLITDTQYF	TGTGCCAGTAGGGGACTAGCGGGACCGTTGCTTATCACAGATACGCAGTATTTT
TRBJ1-2	NA	NA	TRBV9	CASSVSGYGYTF	TGTGCCAGCAGCGTCTCAGGGTATGGCTACACCTTC
TRBJ2-3	TRBD1	NA	TRBV7-3	CASSSRQGGTDTQYF	TGTGCCAGCAGCTCGAGGCAGGGGGGCACAGATACGCAGTATTTT
TRBJ2-7	NA	NA	TRBV19	CASRQAGALTYEQYF	TGTGCCAGTAGGCAAGCAGGGGCCCTCACCTACGAGCAGTACTTC
TRBJ2-7	NA	NA	TRBV28	CASRNSDSYEQYF	TGTGCCAGTCGAAACAGCGACTCCTACGAGCAGTACTTC
TRBJ1-1	NA	NA	TRBV7-6	CASSLGIRGQTEAFF	TGTGCCAGCAGCTTAGGGATCAGGGGACAAACTGAAGCTTTCTTT
TRBJ2-3	NA	NA	TRBV3-1/TRBV3-2	CASSQGSSGVPGTQYF	TGTGCCAGCAGCCAAGGTAGTAGCGGAGTCCCGGGTACGCAGTATTTT
TRBJ2-3	NA	NA	TRBV11-2	CASSLYAGESKQDTQYF	TGTGCCAGCAGCTTGTATGCAGGGGAATCAAAGCAAGATACGCAGTATTTT
TRBJ2-1	NA	NA	TRBV19	CASSLVTSSYNEQFF	TGTGCCAGCTCTCTAGTTACGAGCTCCTACAATGAGCAGTTCTTC
TRBJ2-1	NA	NA	TRBV11-3	CASSLVQGYEQFF	TGTGCCAGCAGCTTAGTTCAGGGGTATGAGCAGTTCTTC
TRBJ1-4	TRBD1	NA	TRBV3-1/TRBV3-2	CASSQIQGATNEKLFF	TGTGCCAGCAGCCAAATCCAGGGGGCAACTAATGAAAAACTGTTTTTT
TRBJ2-4	NA	NA	TRBV2	CASESRELAKNIQYF	TGTGCCAGCGAGAGTCGAGAACTAGCCAAAAACATTCAGTACTTC
TRBJ1-6	NA	NA	TRBV7-9	CASTRRMAGASPLHF	TGTGCCAGCACCAGGAGGATGGCGGGGGCTTCACCCCTCCACTTT
TRBJ1-3	NA	NA	TRBV18	CASSPPTGRELLGNTIYF	TGTGCCAGCTCACCACCGACCGGCCGGGAATTACTTGGAAACACCATATATTTT
TRBJ1-5	NA	NA	TRBV3-1/TRBV3-2	CASSLSGGAGQPQHF	TGTGCCAGCAGCCTTAGTGGGGGGGCAGGTCAGCCCCAGCATTTT
TRBJ2-5	NA	NA	TRBV3-1/TRBV3-2	CASSQVAGHLQETQYF	TGTGCCAGCAGCCAAGTCGCGGGCCATCTCCAAGAGACCCAGTACTTC
TRBJ1-2	NA	NA	TRBV6-5	CASRLHGGDGYTF	TGTGCCAGCAGACTTCACGGGGGCGATGGCTACACCTTC
TRBJ1-2	NA	NA	TRBV29-1	CSVSRDQTRGGYTF	TGCAGCGTGAGCCGGGACCAAACAAGAGGTGGCTACACCTTC
TRBJ1-2	NA	NA	TRBV9	CASSARGGYTF	TGTGCCAGCAGCGCTAGGGGTGGCTACACCTTC
TRBJ1-1	NA	once	TRBV28	CASSDLVRAEAFF	TGTGCCAGCAGTGACCTTGTCCGGGCGGAAGCTTTCTTT
TRBJ1-1	NA	NA	TRBV30	CAWTFWGAEAFF	TGTGCCTGGACCTTCTGGGGGGCTGAAGCTTTCTTT
TRBJ2-1	NA	few	TRBV5-1	CASSLAGSSYNEQFF	TGCGCCAGCAGCTTGGCAGGGAGCTCCTACAATGAGCAGTTCTTC
TRBJ2-5	TRBD1	NA	TRBV7-9	CASSSDTGVWETQYF	TGTGCCAGCAGCTCAGACACAGGGGTCTGGGAGACCCAGTACTTC
TRBJ1-2	TRBD1	NA	TRBV6-5	CASSYATGYVYTF	TGTGCCAGCAGTTACGCGACAGGGTATGTCTACACCTTC
TRBJ2-1	TRBD2	NA	TRBV3-1/TRBV3-2	CASSQEPGLAGGGSYNEQFF	TGTGCCAGCAGCCAAGAGCCCGGACTAGCGGGGGGGGGCTCCTACAATGAGCAGTTCTTC
TRBJ1-1	NA	NA	TRBV28	CASSLLLPSGRAFF	TGTGCCAGCAGTCTACTTCTACCCTCCGGGCGGGCTTTCTTT
TRBJ1-1	NA	NA	TRBV5-1	CASSLRNTEAFF	TGCGCCAGCAGCTTGAGAAACACTGAAGCTTTCTTT